This T cell receptor beta chain was retrieved from a study of OX40 agonist ivuxolimab in advanced cancers. The CDR3 consists of 12 residues. The germline gives CDR1 KGHSH, CDR2 LQKENI. V lost 4 bases and J 6 bases, leaving 9 bases between the germline ends. Here immunoSEQ multiplex PCR was the method, and the copy in TCRdb shows in-frame clones only, minus some. Counted here are some 77,000 clones, approximately 94% occurring once; the ten biggest clones make up around 4.4%. This sequence joins TRBV18 and TRBJ1-2, with D unresolved. The TCR sequence derives from an adult with an advanced solid tumor such as melanoma, head and neck, liver or kidney cancer. The specimen comprised CD4+ or CD8+ T cells sorted from blood, sampled in a trial of the OX40 agonist ivuxolimab. Here the CDR3 DNA reads TGTGCCAGCTCACGGGAGGGAAATGGCTACACCTTC. This translates into CASSREGNGYTF.